A single sample gave rise to the 4 T cell receptor beta chains below, sequenced in a study of T cell responses to AZD1222 COVID-19 vaccine. Assay used: immunoSEQ multiplex PCR; TCRdb lists only in-frame clones, some missing. This table has about 120,000 clones, about 89% appearing once. Specimen: peripheral blood, collected on day 0 of AZD1222 vaccination. These TCRs come from an adult in good health.

This CDR3 is CASSLADRGYGYTF. DNA for the CDR3: TGCGCCAGCAGCTTGGCCGACAGGGGCTATGGCTACACCTTC. The J gene is TRBJ1-2, the V gene TRBV5-1; 8 bases map to TRBD1. Germline V lookup: CDR1 SGHRS, CDR2 YFSETQ. This CDR3 has 14 residues. Trimming at V came to 0 bases and at J to 4 bases, leaving 2 bases not matched to a gene.

The chain combines TRBV20-1 with TRBJ1-1; D not resolved. V dropped 3 bases and J dropped 10 bases, with 9 bases sitting between them. In germline, CDR1 is DFQATT, CDR2 SNEGSKA (reference sequence). This CDR3 is 10 amino acids long. The CDR3: CSASPRGAFF. The CDR3 coding sequence is TGCAGTGCTAGCCCCAGAGGAGCTTTCTTT.

This CDR3 is CASSLAGNSQGATNEKLFF. The CDR3 region has the DNA TGCGCCAGCAGCTTGGCCGGAAATTCCCAGGGTGCAACTAATGAAAAACTGTTTTTT. V is TRBV5-1 and J is TRBJ1-4, with D possibly TRBD1 on 5 matching bases. Germline V gene sequence: CDR1 SGHRS, CDR2 YFSETQ. V was cut by 0 bases and J by 0 bases, with 18 bases left in between. The CDR3 length is 19 residues.

This clone appeared once. The J gene is TRBJ1-6, the V gene TRBV7-3; no clear D. The CDR3 spans 15 residues. V lost 2 bases to trimming and J lost 8 bases, with 13 bases between them. CDR1 and CDR2 from the germline V gene are SGHTA and FQGTGA. Here the CDR3 reads CASSLRAGLDSPLHF. The CDR3 bases are TGTGCCAGCAGCTTACGAGCAGGCTTAGATTCACCCCTCCACTTT.